Below, one T cell receptor beta chain is given with its context. What it recognizes is unknown. The data stem from a study of T cell responses to AZD1222 COVID-19 vaccine. Overall study context: Second-dose schedules of about 4 or about 12 weeks were combined. Study-wide results and limits: The donors showed a predominance of white British ancestry and of females, with possible underestimation of clonal diversity.

Libraries were prepared by immunoSEQ multiplex PCR; TCRdb keeps only in-frame clonotypes and omits some of them. The sample holds some 140,000 clones, more than 90% seen once. V was shortened by 7 bases and J by 3 bases, with 10 bases between the two germline ends. Germline CDR1 reads MGHDK; CDR2 reads SYGVNS. The CDR3 covers 13 residues. The starting material was peripheral blood, obtained on day 0 of AZD1222 vaccination. The sequence was collected from an adult in good health. This chain joins TRBV25-1 and TRBJ2-1; the D is unclear. The CDR3 region is CASKRGDYNEQFF. CDR3 nucleotides: TGTGCCAGCAAGAGAGGAGACTACAATGAGCAGTTCTTC.